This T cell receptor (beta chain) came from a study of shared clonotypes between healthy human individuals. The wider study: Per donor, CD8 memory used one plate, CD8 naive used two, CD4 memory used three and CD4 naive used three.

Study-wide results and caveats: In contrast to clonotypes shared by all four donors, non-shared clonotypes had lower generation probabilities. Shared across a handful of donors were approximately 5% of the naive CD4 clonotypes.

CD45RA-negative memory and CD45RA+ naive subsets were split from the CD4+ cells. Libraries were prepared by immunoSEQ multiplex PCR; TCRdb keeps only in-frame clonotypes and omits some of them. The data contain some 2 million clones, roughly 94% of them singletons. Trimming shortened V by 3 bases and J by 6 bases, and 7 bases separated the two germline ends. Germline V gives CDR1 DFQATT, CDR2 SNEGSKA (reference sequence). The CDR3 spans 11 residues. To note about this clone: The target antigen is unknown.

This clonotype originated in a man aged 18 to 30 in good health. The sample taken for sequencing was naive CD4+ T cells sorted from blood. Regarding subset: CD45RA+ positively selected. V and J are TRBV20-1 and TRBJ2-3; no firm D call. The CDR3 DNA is TGCAGTGCTAGTAATTCGGATACGCAGTATTTT. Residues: CSASNSDTQYF.